This T cell receptor beta chain emerged from a study of blood T cell repertoires in COVID-19. As for the study in general: From the United States, Italy and Spain came samples of acute and convalescent COVID-19. T cells, B-cell-depleted T cells, or PBMCs supplied cDNA or gDNA.

Only a few counts were recorded for this clone. The CDR3 totals 14 residues. Germline-derived CDR1 and CDR2 are GTSNPN and SVGIG (reference sequence). Deletions cut 0 bases from V and 2 bases from J, with 11 bases between. Authors' methods: Researchers report that nucleated cell counts were estimated from reference gene primer amplification. Profiling relied on immunoSEQ multiplex PCR, and the TCRdb table lists in-frame clones only, not all of them. That table gives V, J and clone size, and the DNA gave D and trimming. The sample yields over 95,000 clones, around 81% seen once. The clonotype was recovered from a human donor in a cohort sampled during active COVID-19. The sample taken for sequencing was peripheral blood. The chain employs TRBV30 and TRBJ2-7; no clear D. This chain's CDR3 is CAWSVGGTTYEQYF. The CDR3 coding sequence is TGTGCCTGGAGTGTAGGCGGTACCACCTACGAGCAGTACTTC.